This T cell receptor (beta chain) was found in a study of CD8 T cells in ankylosing spondylitis. Study outcomes and limitations: Significant enrichment of disease-linked clones was reportedly seen in matched ankylosing spondylitis synovial fluid. A TCR beta motif of roughly 8 highly homologous variants seemed to mark ankylosing spondylitis blood.

With respect to this clonotype: Antigen specificity is unknown.

Germline loops: CDR1 SNHLY, CDR2 FYNNEI. V trimming: 4 bases; J trimming: 5 bases; junction bases outside the gene matches: 10. The CDR3 spans 17 residues. Molecular-barcoded quantitative 5'-RACE produced these TCR beta libraries. TCRdb called the 5' RACE reads again in MiXCR, with one record for every CDR3 protein. The table records a few hundred thousand distinct CDR3 sequences, roughly 18% of them present only once. What was sequenced was blood, either unsorted or a sorted T cell fraction (not recorded which). The gene calls are TRBV2 and TRBJ2-1, with 11 positions matching TRBD2. This TCR was recovered from a male donor with ankylosing spondylitis or in good health (not recorded which). The chain's CDR3 is CASSVAAGTSGNNEQFF. For the CDR3, the DNA is TGTGCCAGCAGTGTTGCGGCCGGGACTAGCGGCAACAATGAGCAGTTCTTC.